Below, 15 T cell receptor beta chains from the same sample are listed, as sequenced in a study of blood T cell repertoires in COVID-19. Using immunoSEQ multiplex PCR, the repertoire was profiled, and TCRdb retains in-frame clones only, with some absent. The table has 360,000 or so clones, roughly 90% seen once; the top ten hold 3.9%. The sequencing input was peripheral blood. These receptors were obtained from a woman aged 55-69 years with COVID-19, enrolled during active disease.

The rearrangement links TRBV10-1 to TRBJ1-1; possibly TRBD1 for D (6 bases). This CDR3 is 16 amino acids long. The germline gives CDR1 WNHNN, CDR2 SYGVQD (reference sequence). The ends were cut back, 0 bases at V and 0 bases at J, with 11 bases in the middle. The CDR3 nucleotides read TGCGCCAGCAGTGAGTCGAAGGGGGGGCTGAACACTGAAGCTTTCTTT. Protein sequence: CASSESKGGLNTEAFF.

Remarks on this clone: The same CDR3 is also encoded by other DNA sequences in this sample. This chain joins TRBV3-1 (or the pseudogene TRBV3-2) and TRBJ1-3, with D unresolved. Germline lookup yields CDR1 LGHDT and CDR2 YNNKEL (reference sequence). CDR3 length: 13 amino acids. The V gene lost 0 bases and the J gene lost 4 bases, with 4 bases spanning the gap. The CDR3 sequence is CASSQDLGNTIYF. CDR3 bases: TGTGCCAGCAGCCAAGATCTCGGAAACACCATATATTTT.

A few counts support this clone. The chain couples TRBV5-4 to TRBJ1-2; D is perhaps TRBD1 (5 bases). Trimming removed 4 bases from V and 5 bases from J, with 12 bases in between. The CDR3 has 13 amino acids. Per germline, CDR1 SGHNT and CDR2 YYREEE (reference sequence). The CDR3 DNA is TGTGCCAGCAGCCAAGGTCAGGGTTATGGCTACACCTTC. Amino acids: CASSQGQGYGYTF.

In this sample, this clone turned up a few times. This sequence joins TRBV6-5 and TRBJ2-1, with 12 positions matching TRBD1. CDR3 size: 16 residues. With V trimmed by 0 bases and J by 6 bases, 3 bases remained unmatched. Germline V gene sequence: CDR1 MNHEY, CDR2 SVGAGI. The DNA of the CDR3 is TGTGCCAGCAGTTACTCCGGGACAGGGGGCCTCAATGAGCAGTTCTTC. Residues: CASSYSGTGGLNEQFF.

The chain has TRBV6-5 and TRBJ1-2, with 9 bases aligning to TRBD1. Germline V CDR1 and CDR2: MNHEY, SVGAGI. V was clipped by 6 bases and J by 2 bases; unmatched bases: 7. The CDR3 has 15 residues. The CDR3 DNA follows: TGTGCCAGCAGAAGGACAGGGGATCGGAACTATGGCTACACCTTC. Its translation is CASRRTGDRNYGYTF.

The chain joins TRBV5-8 to TRBJ1-5; D remains unclear. V was shortened by 3 bases and J by 3 bases, with 13 bases between the two germline ends. The CDR3 has 15 amino acids. CDR1 and CDR2 (germline): SGHTS, YDEGEE. The CDR3 nucleotides are TGTGCCAGCAGCTCGGGGAGAAAAATCAATCAGCCCCAGCATTTT. Its protein product is CASSSGRKINQPQHF.

The V call is TRBV2, the J call TRBJ1-4; no clear D gene. V gave up 8 bases and J gave up 7 bases, with 17 bases separating them. Germline values: CDR1 SNHLY, CDR2 FYNNEI. This CDR3 region has 14 residues. CDR3 coding DNA: TGTGCCAGCTCAGGCAGTGGAAAGGTTGAAAAACTGTTTTTT. Translation: CASSGSGKVEKLFF.

The chain has TRBV11-3 and TRBJ1-1, with D possibly TRBD1 on 6 matching bases. The CDR3 has 15 amino acids. V shed 1 base and J shed 0 bases, with 9 bases lying between them. Per the germline V gene, CDR1 is SGHNT and CDR2 is YENEEA. CDR3 protein: CASSLGTGLNTEAFF. As DNA, the CDR3 is TGTGCCAGCAGCTTAGGTACAGGGCTGAACACTGAAGCTTTCTTT.

This sequence joins TRBV30 and TRBJ1-3; D uncertain. From germline, CDR1 is GTSNPN and CDR2 SVGIG (reference sequence). The V end lost 0 bases, the J end lost 0 bases, and 6 bases lay between the germline ends. The CDR3 sequence is 14 residues long. The CDR3 sequence: CAWSVRGSGNTIYF. The CDR3 DNA is TGTGCCTGGAGTGTACGAGGCTCTGGAAACACCATATATTTT.

The chain combines TRBV28 with TRBJ1-5; no clear D. The CDR3 covers 15 residues. V shed 5 bases and J shed 2 bases, with 13 bases lying between them. The germline CDR1 and CDR2 sequences are MDHEN and SYDVKM. CDR3 protein: CASSRPRQGNQPQHF. The CDR3 nucleotides read TGTGCCAGCAGTCGCCCCCGGCAGGGCAATCAGCCCCAGCATTTT.

The sample holds a few counts of this clone. The chain uses TRBV6-7 and TRBJ1-1; D uncertain. TRBV6-7 is treated as an ORF (open reading frame) with a function not yet certain. The CDR3 extends over 15 amino acids. V shed 0 bases and J shed 5 bases, with 13 bases lying between them. In DNA, the CDR3 is TGTGCCAGCAGTTACTCGATTAGAGGAGGTACTGAAGCTTTCTTT. It codes for CASSYSIRGGTEAFF.

The chain has TRBV3-1 (or the pseudogene TRBV3-2) and TRBJ2-4, with 8 bases lining up with TRBD1. Per germline, CDR1 LGHDT and CDR2 YNNKEL (reference sequence). Trimming cost V 1 base and J 0 bases; bases outside gene matches: 11. CDR3 length equals 19 residues. The CDR3 coding sequence is TGTGCCAGCAGCCAAGCTTGGACAGGGTCAGACTTAGCCAAAAACATTCAGTACTTC. Translating it yields CASSQAWTGSDLAKNIQYF.

The chain employs TRBV3-1 (or the pseudogene TRBV3-2) and TRBJ2-2; D possibly corresponds to TRBD1 (5 bases). The CDR3 covers 15 residues. Trimming removed 5 bases at V and 0 bases at J, with 10 bases between. Germline V gives CDR1 LGHDT, CDR2 YNNKEL (reference sequence). CDR3 amino acids: CASSSGHSNTGELFF. The DNA for the CDR3 is TGTGCCAGCAGCTCAGGACATTCGAACACCGGGGAGCTGTTTTTT.

The V and J genes are TRBV6-5 and TRBJ1-3, with TRBD1 matching over 10 bases. Per the germline V gene, CDR1 is MNHEY and CDR2 is SVGAGI. The CDR3 totals 15 residues. V dropped 5 bases and J dropped 2; count of bases not matched to a gene: 3. CDR3: CASSRQGATGNTIYF. The CDR3 coding sequence is TGTGCCAGCAGTCGACAGGGGGCGACTGGAAACACCATATATTTT.

The rearrangement uses TRBV27 and TRBJ2-5; TRBD1 is a possible D gene (5 bases). The CDR3 loop spans 16 amino acids. From germline, CDR1 is MNHEY and CDR2 SMNVEV (reference sequence). With 2 bases removed from V and 1 base from J, the gap between germline ends came to 14 bases. CDR3 sequence reads: CASSLTGRVSQETQYF. The CDR3 bases are TGTGCCAGCAGTTTAACGGGCAGGGTTTCCCAAGAGACCCAGTACTTC.